This T cell receptor beta chain was observed in a study of cytomegalovirus exposure and HLA in healthy donors (dated by TCRdb to 2016 to 2017). Regarding the study in general: In an earlier analysis of approximately 640 of the donors, about 270 Gb of sequence data and some 100 million unique TCR beta sequences from 150 million to 200 million T cells were reported. The study used immunosequencing to profile the T cell repertoires of approximately 640 subjects and linked those repertoires to cytomegalovirus serostatus. A later analysis re-analyzed previously published TCR beta repertoires from 660 or so donors and added high-resolution HLA genotyping to study TCR occurrence patterns. Donor age, sex, ethnicity and CMV serostatus were compiled together with the repertoire data. Typing coverage differed by locus: A, B, C, DRB1 and DQB1 were typed in roughly 620-630 donors, DQA1 in around 500, DPA1 in around 600, and DPB1 in 450 to 490. An earlier analysis of more than 450 of the donors used high-throughput TCR beta sequencing to judge whether each TCR beta V gene segment behaved as functional or pseudogenic. Of the roughly 400 genotyped donors, 81% were placed in the genetic ancestry cluster associated with self-reported Caucasian donors. Across about 370 genotyped donors of the cohort, an average of approximately 200,000 unique TCR beta nucleotide sequences per donor were sequenced, and approximately 19% of those sequences were non-productive. All discovery cohort repertoires had been generated using a single sequencing platform. The study was designed to test whether signatures of past pathogen exposure could be identified by cataloging public T cell receptors. In the later analysis, no new phenotypic data were used to find candidate immune exposures; instead, reliance was placed on TCR beta sequences and their occurrence across donors. HLA typing included class I and class II loci at four-digit resolution. In addition to the first cohort of approximately 670 subjects, a separate validation cohort of about 120 different subjects was used. Five DR-DQ haplotypes were handled as single units for association and clustering, since linkage in the cohort was strong. Roughly 300 gigabases of sequencing data and 70 million to 85 million unique TCR sequences were included in an early release covering several hundred HLA-typed donors. A later genetic analysis took genome-wide SNP genotypes for about 55% of the roughly 670 donors and used that subset as a discovery cohort. High-throughput TCR immunosequencing, statistical association of individual TCRs with disease status, and machine learning were combined to predict cytomegalovirus infection status. Here is what the overall study found, with its caveats: A later analysis found that HLA-associated TCR beta chains were more clonally expanded and had lower generation probabilities than equally common non-associated chains. In a later analysis, 16,951 TCR beta sequences were associated with specific HLA alleles at a false discovery rate of 0.05. Because some donors lacked HLA typing at each locus, the association tests relied only on the typed subset. According to a later analysis, parvovirus B19, influenza, CMV and Epstein-Barr virus appeared linked to several top co-occurrence clusters. In vitro tests confirmed that a few of the cytomegalovirus-associated TCR beta chains recognize cytomegalovirus antigens. A further reported finding was that TCR beta sequences accurately predicted the HLA-A and HLA-B alleles for most subjects in the first cohort. A cluster of highly shared sequence variants was judged likely to represent a technical artifact of the sequencing pipeline. The authors suggested that the approach could potentially be extended to other disease states and immunological phenotypes. In a later analysis, TCR association rates were found to vary across HLA loci, with the most associated TCRs seen for DRB1 alleles and the fewest for HLA-C alleles. According to a later analysis, most CMV-associated TCR beta chains appeared to be HLA-restricted, and the HLA associations seemed to be driven largely by CMV exposure. V-gene and J-gene trimming of TCR beta chains was associated with a missense DCLRE1C variant in a later genetic analysis, and the association was replicated in an independent cohort. The classifier was reported to diagnose cytomegalovirus status with high specificity and sensitivity in both the original and validation cohorts. Compared with the approximately 710-donor mean, donors in an Asian-associated ancestry cluster had fewer N-insertions in productive TCRs, according to a later genetic analysis. Immune exposure information for the cohort was limited to CMV serostatus. Presence/absence analyses assumed roughly uniform sequencing depth across donors, an assumption that may not hold. The earlier analysis of 587 of the donors excluded fewer than 20 rarely observed V segments, including chromosome 9 orphons, because counts were too low. An earlier analysis of some 560 of the donors showed that most TCR beta V segments appeared in productive rearrangements either about 90% or about 30% of the time, which broadly matched IMGT annotations. This cohort had only TCR beta chains sequenced, and the lack of alpha or paired-chain data limited which features could be detected. Most TCR sequences were seen in very few donors, while some public TCRs were found in many individuals. When HLA alleles, especially DR and DQ, strongly co-occurred, attributing TCR associations to individual alleles was difficult. Some IMGT-functional V segments, including TRBV6-2 and TRBV6-3, could not be distinguished by the 87-base-pair reads and were therefore excluded. The study gave a list of more than 150 TCR beta chains associated with cytomegalovirus. Linkage disequilibrium might explain the correlated functional status among segregating V segments, but an unknown experimental factor could not be ruled out.

In regard to this clone: Its binding antigen is unknown. No base qualities exist here, and no much larger clone lies one base off it.

In total, 600 or so healthy bone marrow donors made up the cohort. At the time of sampling, every cohort member was nominally healthy, though immune exposures that went unrecorded were likely present. The donor tested CMV seronegative and was one of the 352 seronegative cohort members. Every donor gave a peripheral blood sample, and the peripheral blood mononuclear cells from that sample were used for TCR beta sequencing. The Qiagen DNeasy Blood Extraction Kit was used to extract genomic DNA from the blood cell samples. Trimming takes 4 bases off V and 7 bases off J; junction bases not matched to a gene: 15. CDR1 and CDR2 are read off the germline V gene as SGHRS and YFSETQ. Reading from cysteine to phenylalanine, the CDR3 counts 16 amino acids. The DNA shown is the 48-base CDR3, in frame from base 1. Libraries were built with the immunoSEQ multiplex PCR assay. The multiplex PCR relied on a mix of 60 forward primers for TCR Vbeta segments and 13 reverse primers for TCR Jbeta segments. A multiplex PCR assay on genomic DNA amplified the CDR3 region of rearranged TCR beta genes. Amplified TCR beta libraries were sequenced as 87-base-pair reads on the Illumina HiSeq System. The paper's data handling went like this. A later analysis counted about 80 million unique TCR beta chains across the 550 to 700 repertoires, and around 9.9 million of these chains were shared by at least two donors. A nearest-neighbor algorithm error-corrected the raw reads and collapsed the reads into unique sequences, merging closely related sequences to remove PCR and sequencing errors. To assign V, D and J gene segments, CDR3 sequences were aligned to IMGT reference sequences. For a sequence to be retained, a match of at least six nucleotides was required to both a V gene segment and a J gene segment. Rearrangements were called productive when the CDR3 lacked stop codons and stayed in frame with V and J; all others were non-productive. Following IMGT convention, CDR3 was defined as the stretch from the second conserved V-encoded cysteine to the conserved J-encoded phenylalanine. The earlier analysis of 500 to 750 of the donors excluded any sequence lacking an unambiguous match to a single V gene segment. In an earlier analysis of 450 to 700 of the donors, V segments were called functional above 56.7% productive rearrangements and were called segregating when the between-donor standard deviation exceeded 5%. A statistical classification framework was built for diagnosing cytomegalovirus status from the catalog of TCR beta chain sequences. In a later analysis, TCR nucleotide sequences were compared against IMGT/GENE-DB human TR gene sequences so that V and J genes could be assigned. The TCRdist pipeline was used in a later analysis to assign CDR3 sequences and most-parsimonious VDJ recombination scenarios. In a later analysis, each TCR beta chain was defined by its CDR3 amino acid sequence together with its V-gene family, and reads lacking a unique V-gene family were excluded. As a way to deal with suspected cross-contamination and a sequencing artifact, a later analysis dropped 450 to 700 nucleotide sequences that were highly shared and had low generation probability. For each public chain, a later analysis derived a clonal expansion index from normalized ranks of inferred template counts within each repertoire. In a later analysis, generation probabilities were computed with a VDJ recombination model fitted to out-of-frame rearrangements, and the resulting probabilities were checked against IGoR. In a later analysis, TCR-TCR, TCR-HLA and TCR-CMV co-occurrence was scored with hypergeometric tests, and a repertoire-size bias correction was applied to TCR pairs. False discovery rates were estimated in a later analysis by permuting HLA or CMV assignments 20 times. In a later analysis, co-occurring TCRs were grouped using DBSCAN, with TCRdist sequence similarity added in when clustering inside HLA-allele-positive subsets. Repertoires with fewer than 30,000 or more than 120,000 public chains were left out of co-occurrence clustering, as were five repertoires with anomalous nucleotide sharing. Imported from immuneACCESS, the table was reduced by TCRdb to in-frame sequences with V and J called. These copies leave out some clones; in studies compared against another copy, an unresolved V gene accounts for under half, and the cause of the remainder is not known. V, J and clone size were drawn from that table, and D and trimming were deduced from the DNA. The sample has about 140,000 clones on record, around four fifths of them singletons. In total, the top ten clones hold roughly 2.1% of the sample.

The rearranged segments are TRBV5-1 and TRBJ2-5, with 8 junctional bases fitting TRBD1. The sequencing input was PBMCs. This receptor was obtained from a woman aged 40-49 years in good health and CMV-seronegative. The CDR3 region reads CASSGERQGNHGTQYF. In nucleotide form, the sequence is TGCGCCAGCAGCGGGGAACGACAGGGGAATCATGGGACCCAGTACTTC.